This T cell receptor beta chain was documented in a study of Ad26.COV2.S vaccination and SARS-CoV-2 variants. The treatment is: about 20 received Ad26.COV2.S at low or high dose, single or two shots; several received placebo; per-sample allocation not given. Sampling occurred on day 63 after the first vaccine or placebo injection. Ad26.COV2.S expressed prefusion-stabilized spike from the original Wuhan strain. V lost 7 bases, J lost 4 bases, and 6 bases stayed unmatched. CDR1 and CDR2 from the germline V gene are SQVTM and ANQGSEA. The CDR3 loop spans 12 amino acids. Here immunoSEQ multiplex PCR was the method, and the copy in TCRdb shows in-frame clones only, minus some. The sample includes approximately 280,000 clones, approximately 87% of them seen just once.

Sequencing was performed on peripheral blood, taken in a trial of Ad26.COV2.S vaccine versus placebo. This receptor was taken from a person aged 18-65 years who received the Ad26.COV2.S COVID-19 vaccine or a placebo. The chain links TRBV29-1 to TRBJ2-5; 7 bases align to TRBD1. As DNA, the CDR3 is TGCAGCGCCCGACAGGGCCGAGAGACCCAGTACTTC. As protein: CSARQGRETQYF.